This T cell receptor beta chain was observed in a study of PD-L1 blockade in urothelial cancer. Stated time point: pretreatment peripheral blood. TCRdb keeps only in-frame clones here, not all; method: immunoSEQ multiplex PCR. The data hold tens of thousands of clones, with about 86% observed a single time. The sequence was collected from a man between 65 and 85 years old with urothelial cancer. The sequencing here drew on PBMCs, taken around atezolizumab (anti-PD-L1) treatment.

This CDR3 is CAISGTAGSNQPQHF. CDR3 nucleotides: TGTGCCATCAGTGGGACAGCGGGAAGCAATCAGCCCCAGCATTTT. The chain joins TRBV10-3 to TRBJ1-5, with D possibly TRBD1 on 6 matching bases. The V end lost 4 bases, the J end lost 1 base, and 11 bases lay between the germline ends. The CDR3 sequence is 15 residues long. CDR1 ENHRY and CDR2 SYGVKD come from the germline V gene.